The clone carrying this TCR beta chain was observed a single time. TCRdb's table, derived via immunoSEQ multiplex PCR, lists solely in-frame clones and lacks some. The sample lists 250,000 to 350,000 clones, 60% to 80% occurring once. The entry originates in a study of cytotoxic CD8 clonotypes in ibrutinib-treated CLL. The specimen was PBMCs, collected at disease progression, from a patient treated with ibrutinib. This TCR was sampled from a human donor with chronic lymphocytic leukemia.

The CDR3 DNA follows: TGTGCCAGCAGCAGAGGGCGCAGTCTTAGTGGGGCCAACGTCCTGACTTTC. As protein: CASSRGRSLSGANVLTF. The rearrangement links TRBV7-9 to TRBJ2-6, with D possibly matching TRBD2 (5 bases). Germline CDR1 reads SEHNR; CDR2 reads FQNEAQ (reference sequence). The CDR3 has 17 residues. V was clipped by 5 bases and J by 3 bases, with 17 bases between them.